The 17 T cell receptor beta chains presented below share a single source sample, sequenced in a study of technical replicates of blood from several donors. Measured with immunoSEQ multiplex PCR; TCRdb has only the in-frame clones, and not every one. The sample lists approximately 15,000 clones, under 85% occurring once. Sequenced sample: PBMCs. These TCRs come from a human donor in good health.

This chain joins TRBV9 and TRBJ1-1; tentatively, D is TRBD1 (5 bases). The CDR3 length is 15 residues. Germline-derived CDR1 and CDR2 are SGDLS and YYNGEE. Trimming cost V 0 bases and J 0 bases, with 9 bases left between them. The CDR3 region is CASSVVDRVNTEAFF. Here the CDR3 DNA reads TGTGCCAGCAGCGTAGTAGACAGAGTGAACACTGAAGCTTTCTTT.

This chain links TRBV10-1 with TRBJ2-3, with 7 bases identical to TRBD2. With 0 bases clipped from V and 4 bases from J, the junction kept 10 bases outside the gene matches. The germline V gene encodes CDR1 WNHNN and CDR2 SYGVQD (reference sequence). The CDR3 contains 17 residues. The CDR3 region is CASSESIGLGSADTQYF. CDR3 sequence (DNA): TGCGCCAGCAGTGAGTCGATCGGACTAGGGTCTGCAGATACGCAGTATTTT.

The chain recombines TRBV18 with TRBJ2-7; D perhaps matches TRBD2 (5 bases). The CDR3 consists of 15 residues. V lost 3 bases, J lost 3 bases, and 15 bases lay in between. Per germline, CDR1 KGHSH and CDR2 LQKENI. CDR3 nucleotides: TGTGCCAGCTCACCCGACCACAGCGGAGGCTACGAGCAGTACTTC. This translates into CASSPDHSGGYEQYF. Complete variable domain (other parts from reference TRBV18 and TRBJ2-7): NAGVMQNPRHLVRRRGQEARLRCSPMKGHSHVYWYRQLPEEGLKFMVYLQKENIIDESGMPKERFSAEFPKEGPSILRIQQVVRGDSAAYFCASSPDHSGGYEQYFGPGTRLTVT.

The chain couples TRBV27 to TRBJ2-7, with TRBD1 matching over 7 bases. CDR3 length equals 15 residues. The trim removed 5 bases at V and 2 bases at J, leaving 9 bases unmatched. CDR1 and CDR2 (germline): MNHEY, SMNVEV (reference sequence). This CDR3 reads CASSTFRGGPYEQYF. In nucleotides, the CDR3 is TGTGCCAGCAGTACCTTTAGAGGGGGCCCCTACGAGCAGTACTTC.

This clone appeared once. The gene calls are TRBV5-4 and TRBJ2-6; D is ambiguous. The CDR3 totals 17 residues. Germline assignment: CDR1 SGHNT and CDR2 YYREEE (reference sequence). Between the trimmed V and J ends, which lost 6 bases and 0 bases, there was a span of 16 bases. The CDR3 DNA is TGTGCCAGCACGCGGCGGCGCACTAACTCTGGGGCCAACGTCCTGACTTTC. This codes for CASTRRRTNSGANVLTF.

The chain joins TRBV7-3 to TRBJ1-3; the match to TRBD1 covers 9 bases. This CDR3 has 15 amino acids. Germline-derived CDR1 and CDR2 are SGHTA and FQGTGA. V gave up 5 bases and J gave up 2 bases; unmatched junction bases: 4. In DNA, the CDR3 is TGTGCCAGCAGCCCCGGGACAGGGACTGGAAACACCATATATTTT. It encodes CASSPGTGTGNTIYF.

CDR3 DNA sequence: TGTGCCAGTAGTCGCGAGACAGGGGTTCATGAAAAACTGTTTTTT. Translating it yields CASSRETGVHEKLFF. This chain joins TRBV19 and TRBJ1-4, with TRBD1 matching 8 bases. Germline lookup yields CDR1 LNHDA and CDR2 SQIVND (reference sequence). Trimming took 5 bases from V and 6 from J; bases not matched to a gene: 8. The CDR3 length is 15 residues.

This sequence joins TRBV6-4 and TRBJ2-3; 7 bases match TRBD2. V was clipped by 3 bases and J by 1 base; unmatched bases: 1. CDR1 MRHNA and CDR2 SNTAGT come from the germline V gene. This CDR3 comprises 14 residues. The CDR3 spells CASSEAGRTDTQYF. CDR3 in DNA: TGTGCCAGCAGTGAAGCGGGACGCACAGATACGCAGTATTTT.

DNA for the CDR3: TGTGCCAGCGCTAAGAATAGCAATCAGCCCCAGCATTTT. Encoded protein: CASAKNSNQPQHF. The chain links TRBV6-1 to TRBJ1-5; D gene uncertain. This CDR3 has 13 residues. CDR1 is MNHNS and CDR2 is SASEGT in the germline V gene. V lost 8 bases, J lost 0 bases, and 8 bases lay in between.

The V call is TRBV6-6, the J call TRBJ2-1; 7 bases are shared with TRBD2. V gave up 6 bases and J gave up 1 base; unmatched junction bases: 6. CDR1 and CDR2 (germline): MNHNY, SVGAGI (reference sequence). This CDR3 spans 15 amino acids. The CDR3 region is CASSRQRESYNEQFF. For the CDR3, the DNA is TGTGCCAGCAGCCGTCAGCGGGAATCCTACAATGAGCAGTTCTTC.

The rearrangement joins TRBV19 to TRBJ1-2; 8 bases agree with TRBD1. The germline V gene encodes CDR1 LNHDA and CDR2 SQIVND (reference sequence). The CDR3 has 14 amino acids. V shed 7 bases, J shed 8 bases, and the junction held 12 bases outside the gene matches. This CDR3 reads CASTRGRTGRGYTF. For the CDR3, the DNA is TGTGCCAGTACGAGAGGACGGACAGGGCGAGGCTACACCTTC.

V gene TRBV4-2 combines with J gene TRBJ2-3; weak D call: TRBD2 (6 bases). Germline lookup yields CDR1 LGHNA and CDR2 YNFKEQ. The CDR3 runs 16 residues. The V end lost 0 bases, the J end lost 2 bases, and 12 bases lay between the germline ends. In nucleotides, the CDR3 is TGTGCCAGCAGCCAAGATTGGGGGGAATCCACAGATACGCAGTATTTT. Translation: CASSQDWGESTDTQYF.

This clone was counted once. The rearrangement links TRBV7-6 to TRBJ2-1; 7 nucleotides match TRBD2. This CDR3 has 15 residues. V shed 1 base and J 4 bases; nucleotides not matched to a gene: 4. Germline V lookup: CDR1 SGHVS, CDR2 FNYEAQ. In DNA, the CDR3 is TGTGCCAGCAGCTTAGATGAGGGAGGGTACAATGAGCAGTTCTTC. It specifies CASSLDEGGYNEQFF.

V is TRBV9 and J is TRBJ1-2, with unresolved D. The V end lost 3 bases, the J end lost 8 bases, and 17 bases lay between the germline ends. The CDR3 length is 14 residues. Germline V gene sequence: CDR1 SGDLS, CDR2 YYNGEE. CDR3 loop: CASSAGLGARGYTF. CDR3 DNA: TGTGCCAGCAGCGCAGGACTCGGAGCTCGAGGCTACACCTTC.

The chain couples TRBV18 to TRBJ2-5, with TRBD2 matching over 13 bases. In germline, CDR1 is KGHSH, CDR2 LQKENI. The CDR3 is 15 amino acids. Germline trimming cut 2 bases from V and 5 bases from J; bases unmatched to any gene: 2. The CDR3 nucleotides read TGTGCCAGCTCACCAGGGACTAGCGGGATGGAGACCCAGTACTTC. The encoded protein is CASSPGTSGMETQYF.

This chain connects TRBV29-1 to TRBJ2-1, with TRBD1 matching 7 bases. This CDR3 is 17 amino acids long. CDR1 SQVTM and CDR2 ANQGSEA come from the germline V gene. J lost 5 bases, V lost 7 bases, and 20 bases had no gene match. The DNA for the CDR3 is TGCAGCGGACAGGGTTTTCCCGGACCAACAAATAACAATGAGCAGTTCTTC. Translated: CSGQGFPGPTNNNEQFF.

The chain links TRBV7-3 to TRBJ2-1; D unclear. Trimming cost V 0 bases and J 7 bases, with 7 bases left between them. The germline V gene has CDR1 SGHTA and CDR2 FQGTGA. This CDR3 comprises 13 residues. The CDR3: CASSLTLGNEQFF. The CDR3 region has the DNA TGTGCCAGCAGCTTAACTCTCGGGAATGAGCAGTTCTTC.